This entry concerns a single T cell receptor beta chain. This clone's antigen is unknown. There are no base qualities to consult, and no much larger clone falls within one base. This entry belongs to a study of blood T cell repertoires in COVID-19 (TCRdb year 2020). The study in broad terms: Samples from collaborators originated in the United States, Italy and Spain and spanned both the acute and convalescent phases of COVID-19. Subjects who had been exposed to COVID-19, were actively infected with it, or had recovered from it provided the deeply sampled blood TCRbeta repertoires that made up the dataset. The material from the prospective study consisted of cDNA or gDNA derived from T cells, B-cell-depleted T cells, or PBMCs. Samples came from the ongoing ImmuneRACE study (first 160 participants) plus 1,254 subjects from 6 global collaborators. The repertoires were released in a freely available public database meant as a resource for research on the immune response to SARS-CoV-2. The sample metadata nearly always contained a de-identified subject ID, COVID-19 status, age in years and sex. Where available, HLA class I and class II types were taken from metadata supplied by the sample provider and were not determined by assay-based typing.

TCRbeta CDR3 regions were amplified from genomic DNA by means of the immunoSEQ Assay, a bias-controlled multiplex PCR. The authors' analysis ran thus. The number of nucleated cells in each sample was estimated from the amplification of reference gene primers within the assay. To quantify the absolute abundance of each unique TCRbeta CDR3 rearrangement, sequence reads were collapsed and filtered. For each sample, productive Simpson clonality was calculated as the square root of Simpson's diversity index over productive rearrangements. The immuneACCESS repertoire file appears here via TCRdb, limited to in-frame rearrangements. These files lack a portion of the clones; in checked studies, under half of the deficit traces to unresolved V genes, and the cause of the others is not known. Clonal size and the V and J genes are those of that table, whereas D and trimming came from the DNA. The sample table lists some 160,000 clones, roughly 80% of them with a count of one. The top ten clonotypes cover 8.6% of the sample.

Via the germline V gene (reference sequence), CDR1 is LNHDA and CDR2 SQIVND. The CDR3 sequence holds 15 residues, the cysteine and phenylalanine included. Solely the CDR3 DNA is kept, with 45 bases framed from the first base. V and J lose 7 bases and 2 bases, and a span of 17 bases separates them. Each collaborating institution followed its own protocols to collect whole blood in K2EDTA tubes. For TCRbeta analysis, collaborators shipped samples as frozen whole blood, isolated PBMCs, or DNA extracted from either of those sample types. The paper's findings and limits, for the study overall: The quantity of clinical and demographic metadata differed by source and by participant and was supplied without curation.

The source is a man aged 45 to 65 with active or convalescent COVID-19. Material: peripheral blood. The sequence joins TRBV19 to TRBJ1-2; a tentative D call is TRBD1 (6 bases match). The CDR3 protein: CASTPFAGANYGYTF. The DNA is TGTGCCAGTACCCCCTTCGCGGGGGCGAACTATGGCTACACCTTC.